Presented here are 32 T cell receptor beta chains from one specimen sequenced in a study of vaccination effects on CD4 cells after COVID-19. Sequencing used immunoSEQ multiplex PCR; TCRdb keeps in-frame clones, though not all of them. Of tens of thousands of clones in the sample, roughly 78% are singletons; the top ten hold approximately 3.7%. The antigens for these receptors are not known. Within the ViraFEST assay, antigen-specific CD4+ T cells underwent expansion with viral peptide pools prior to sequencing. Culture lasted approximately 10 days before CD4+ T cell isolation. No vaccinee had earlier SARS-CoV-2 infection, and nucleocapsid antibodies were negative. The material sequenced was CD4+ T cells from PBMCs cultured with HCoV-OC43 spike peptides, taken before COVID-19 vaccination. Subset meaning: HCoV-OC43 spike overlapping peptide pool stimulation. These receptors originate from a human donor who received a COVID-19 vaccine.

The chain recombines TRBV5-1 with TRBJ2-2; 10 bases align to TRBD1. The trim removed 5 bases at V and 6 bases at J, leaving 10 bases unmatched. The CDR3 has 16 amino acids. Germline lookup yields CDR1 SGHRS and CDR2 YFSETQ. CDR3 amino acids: CASSSIGTGVAGELFF. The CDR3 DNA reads TGCGCCAGCAGTTCCATCGGGACAGGGGTTGCCGGGGAGCTGTTTTTT.

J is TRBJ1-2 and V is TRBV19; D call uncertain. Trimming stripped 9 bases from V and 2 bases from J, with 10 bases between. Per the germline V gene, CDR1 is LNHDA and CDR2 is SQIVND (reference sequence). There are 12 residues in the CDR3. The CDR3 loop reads CASHDRNYGYTF. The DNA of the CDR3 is TGTGCCAGCCACGATAGGAACTATGGCTACACCTTC.

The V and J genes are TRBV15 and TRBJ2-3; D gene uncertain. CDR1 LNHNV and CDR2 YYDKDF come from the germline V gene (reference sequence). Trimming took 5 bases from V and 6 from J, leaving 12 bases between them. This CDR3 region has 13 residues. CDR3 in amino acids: CATSFILQDTQYF. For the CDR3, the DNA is TGTGCCACCAGCTTCATCCTCCAGGATACGCAGTATTTT.

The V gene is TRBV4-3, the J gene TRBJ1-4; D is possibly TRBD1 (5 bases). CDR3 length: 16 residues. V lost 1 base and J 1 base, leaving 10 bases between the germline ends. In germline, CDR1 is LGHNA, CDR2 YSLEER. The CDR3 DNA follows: TGCGCCAGCAGCCAAGGGGGGGGTGTAACTAATGAAAAACTGTTTTTT. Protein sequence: CASSQGGGVTNEKLFF.

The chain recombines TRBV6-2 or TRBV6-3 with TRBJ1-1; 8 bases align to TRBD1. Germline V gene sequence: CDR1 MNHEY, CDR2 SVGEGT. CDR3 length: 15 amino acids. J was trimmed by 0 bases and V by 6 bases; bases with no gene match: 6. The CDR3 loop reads CASSWTGRMNTEAFF. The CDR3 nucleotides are TGTGCCAGCAGCTGGACAGGGCGGATGAACACTGAAGCTTTCTTT.

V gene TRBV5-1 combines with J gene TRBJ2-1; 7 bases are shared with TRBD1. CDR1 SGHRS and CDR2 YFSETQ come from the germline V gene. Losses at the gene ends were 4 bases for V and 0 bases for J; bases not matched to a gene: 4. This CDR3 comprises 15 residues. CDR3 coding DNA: TGCGCCAGCAGCCCGGACAGGTACTCCTACAATGAGCAGTTCTTC. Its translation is CASSPDRYSYNEQFF.

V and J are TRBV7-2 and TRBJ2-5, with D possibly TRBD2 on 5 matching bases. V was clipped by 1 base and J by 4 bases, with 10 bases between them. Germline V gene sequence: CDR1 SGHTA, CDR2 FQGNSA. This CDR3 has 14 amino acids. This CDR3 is CASSLGASRETQYF. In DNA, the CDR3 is TGTGCCAGCAGCTTAGGGGCTAGCCGAGAGACCCAGTACTTC.

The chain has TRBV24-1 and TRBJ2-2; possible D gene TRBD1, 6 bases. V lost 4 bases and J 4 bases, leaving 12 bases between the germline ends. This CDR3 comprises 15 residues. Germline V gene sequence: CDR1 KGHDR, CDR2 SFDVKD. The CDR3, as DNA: TGTGCCACCAGTGACCGGACAGTTATCACCGGGGAGCTGTTTTTT. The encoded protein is CATSDRTVITGELFF.

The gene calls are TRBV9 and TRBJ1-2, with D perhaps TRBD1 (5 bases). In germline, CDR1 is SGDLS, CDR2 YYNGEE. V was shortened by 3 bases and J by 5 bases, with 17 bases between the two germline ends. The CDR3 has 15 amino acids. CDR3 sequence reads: CASSAGRQILYGYTF. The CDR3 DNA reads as TGTGCCAGCAGCGCCGGACGACAGATCCTATATGGCTACACCTTC.

CDR3 coding DNA: TGTGCCACCAGCAGAGAGGACAGGGGCTATGGCTACACCTTC. Protein product: CATSREDRGYGYTF. The V gene is TRBV15, the J gene TRBJ1-2; 9 nucleotides align to TRBD1. Germline loops: CDR1 LNHNV, CDR2 YYDKDF (reference sequence). The CDR3 loop spans 14 amino acids. V was pared by 0 bases and J by 4 bases, with 0 bases of the junction left unmatched.

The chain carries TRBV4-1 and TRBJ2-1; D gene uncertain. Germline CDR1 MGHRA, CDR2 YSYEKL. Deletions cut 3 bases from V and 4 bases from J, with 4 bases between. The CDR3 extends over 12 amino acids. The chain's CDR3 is CASSQGYNEQFF. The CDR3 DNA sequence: TGCGCCAGCAGCCAGGGGTACAATGAGCAGTTCTTC.

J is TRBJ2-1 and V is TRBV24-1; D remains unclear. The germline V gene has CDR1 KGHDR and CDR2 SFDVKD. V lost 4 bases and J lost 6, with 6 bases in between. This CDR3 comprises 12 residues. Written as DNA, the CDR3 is TGTGCCACCAGTGAGAGGCGCAATGAGCAGTTCTTC. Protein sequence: CATSERRNEQFF.

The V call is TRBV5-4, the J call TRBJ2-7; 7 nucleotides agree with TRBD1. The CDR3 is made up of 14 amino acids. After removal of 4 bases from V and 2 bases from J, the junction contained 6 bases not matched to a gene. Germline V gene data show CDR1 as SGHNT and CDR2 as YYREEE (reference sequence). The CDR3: CASSPRDRPYEQYV. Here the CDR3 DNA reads TGTGCCAGCAGCCCCCGGGACAGACCCTACGAGCAGTACGTC.

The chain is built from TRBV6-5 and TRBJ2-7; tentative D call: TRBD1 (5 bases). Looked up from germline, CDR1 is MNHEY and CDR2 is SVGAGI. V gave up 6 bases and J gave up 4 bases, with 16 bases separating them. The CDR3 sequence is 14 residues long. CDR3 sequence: CASRTGQGLYEQYV. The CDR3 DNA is TGTGCCAGCAGAACGGGTCAGGGTCTTTACGAGCAGTACGTC.

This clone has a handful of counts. Here the CDR3 reads CASSRQGLSTEAFF. CDR3 DNA sequence: TGTGCCAGCAGCCGACAGGGGTTGAGCACTGAAGCTTTCTTT. The chain has TRBV3-1 (or the pseudogene TRBV3-2) and TRBJ1-1, with 8 bases matching TRBD1. Germline-derived CDR1 and CDR2 are LGHDT and YNNKEL (reference sequence). The length of the CDR3 is 14 residues. Germline trimming cut 4 bases from V and 4 bases from J; bases unmatched to any gene: 5.

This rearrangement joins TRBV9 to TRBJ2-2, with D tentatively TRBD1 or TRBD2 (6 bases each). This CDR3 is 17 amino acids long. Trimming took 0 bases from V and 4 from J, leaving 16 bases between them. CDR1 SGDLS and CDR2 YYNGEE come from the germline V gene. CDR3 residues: CASSVDPGAAGTGELFF. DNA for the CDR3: TGTGCCAGCAGCGTAGATCCGGGGGCAGCGGGCACCGGGGAGCTGTTTTTT.

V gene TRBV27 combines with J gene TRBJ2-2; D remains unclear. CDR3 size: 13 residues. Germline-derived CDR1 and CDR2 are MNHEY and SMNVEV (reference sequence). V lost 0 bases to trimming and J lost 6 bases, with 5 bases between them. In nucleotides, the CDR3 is TGTGCCAGCAGTTTATCGGGCGCCGGGGAGCTGTTTTTT. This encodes CASSLSGAGELFF.

CDR3 bases: TGTGCCATCAATTCGCAGTACGGTGAAAAACTGTTTTTT. This codes for CAINSQYGEKLFF. The J gene is TRBJ1-4, the V gene TRBV10-3; D remains unclear. Between the trimmed V and J ends, which lost 7 bases and 7 bases, there was a span of 13 bases. Germline CDR1 reads ENHRY; CDR2 reads SYGVKD. This CDR3 comprises 13 residues.

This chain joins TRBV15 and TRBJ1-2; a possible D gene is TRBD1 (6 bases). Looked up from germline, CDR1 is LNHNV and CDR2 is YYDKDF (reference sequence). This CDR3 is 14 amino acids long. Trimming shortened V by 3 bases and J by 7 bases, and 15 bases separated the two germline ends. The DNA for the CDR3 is TGTGCCACCAGCAGTGGCCCTAACAGGGCTGGCTACACCTTC. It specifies CATSSGPNRAGYTF.

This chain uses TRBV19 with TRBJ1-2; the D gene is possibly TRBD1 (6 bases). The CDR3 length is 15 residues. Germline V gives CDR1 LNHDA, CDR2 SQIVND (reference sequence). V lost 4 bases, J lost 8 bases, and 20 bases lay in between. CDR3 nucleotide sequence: TGTGCCAGTAGTACTCCTCGGACAGTCCAAGGGGGCTACACCTTC. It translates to CASSTPRTVQGGYTF.

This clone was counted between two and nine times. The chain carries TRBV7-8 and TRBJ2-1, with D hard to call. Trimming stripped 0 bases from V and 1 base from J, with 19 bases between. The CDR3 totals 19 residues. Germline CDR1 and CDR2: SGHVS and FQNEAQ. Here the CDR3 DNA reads TGTGCCAGCAGCTTAGCGGCGAGTCTTCCTCCCCGTTCCTACAATGAGCAGTTCTTC. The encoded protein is CASSLAASLPPRSYNEQFF.

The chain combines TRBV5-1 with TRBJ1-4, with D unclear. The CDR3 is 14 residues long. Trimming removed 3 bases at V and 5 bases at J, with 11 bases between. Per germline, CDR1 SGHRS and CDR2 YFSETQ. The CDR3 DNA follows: TGCGCCAGCAGCTACGACATGTCCAATGAAAAACTGTTTTTT. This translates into CASSYDMSNEKLFF.

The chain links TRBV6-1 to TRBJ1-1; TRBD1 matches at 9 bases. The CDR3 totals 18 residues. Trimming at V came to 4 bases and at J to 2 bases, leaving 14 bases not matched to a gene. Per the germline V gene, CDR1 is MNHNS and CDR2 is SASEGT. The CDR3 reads CASSVRGDREAFNTEAFF. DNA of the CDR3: TGTGCCAGCAGTGTCCGAGGGGACAGGGAAGCTTTTAACACTGAAGCTTTCTTT.

This CDR3 reads CASSLYRLGTDTQYF. The CDR3 DNA reads as TGTGCCAGCAGTTTATACAGGCTGGGCACAGATACGCAGTATTTT. The chain couples TRBV6-2 or TRBV6-3 to TRBJ2-3, with a possible D match to TRBD1 (5 bases). Germline V gene lookup returns CDR1 MNHEY and CDR2 SVGEGT. The V end lost 4 bases, the J end lost 1 base, and 12 bases lay between the germline ends. This CDR3 is built from 15 residues.

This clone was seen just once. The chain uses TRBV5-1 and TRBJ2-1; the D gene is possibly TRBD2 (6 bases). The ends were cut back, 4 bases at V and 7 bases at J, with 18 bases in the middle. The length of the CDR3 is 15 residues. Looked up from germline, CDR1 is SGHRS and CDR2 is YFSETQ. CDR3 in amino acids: CASSDTSSPRNEQFF. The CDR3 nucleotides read TGCGCCAGCAGCGACACTAGCAGCCCTAGGAATGAGCAGTTCTTC. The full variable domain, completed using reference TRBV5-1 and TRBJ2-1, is KAGVTQTPRYLIKTRGQQVTLSCSPISGHRSVSWYQQTPGQGLQFLFEYFSETQRNKGNFPGRFSGRQFSNSRSEMNVSTLELGDSALYLCASSDTSSPRNEQFFGPGTRLTVL.

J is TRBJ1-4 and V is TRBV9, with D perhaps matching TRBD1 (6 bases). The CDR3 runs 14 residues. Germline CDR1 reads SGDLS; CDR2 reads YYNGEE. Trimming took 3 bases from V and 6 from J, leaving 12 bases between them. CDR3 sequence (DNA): TGTGCCAGCAGCGCCCCGGAGGGGGATGAAAAACTGTTTTTT. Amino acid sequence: CASSAPEGDEKLFF.

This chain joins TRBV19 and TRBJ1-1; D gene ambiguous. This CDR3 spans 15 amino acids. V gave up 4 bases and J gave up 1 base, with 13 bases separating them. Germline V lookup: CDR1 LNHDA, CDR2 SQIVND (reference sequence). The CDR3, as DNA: TGTGCCAGTAGTAGGAGGCCCATCCCGAACACTGAAGCTTTCTTT. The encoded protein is CASSRRPIPNTEAFF.

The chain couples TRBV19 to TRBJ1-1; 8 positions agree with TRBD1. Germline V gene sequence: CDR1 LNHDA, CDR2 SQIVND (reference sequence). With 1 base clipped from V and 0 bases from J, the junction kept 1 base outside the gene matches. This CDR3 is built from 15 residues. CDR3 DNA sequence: TGTGCCAGTAGTATAGGACAGGGGATGAACACTGAAGCTTTCTTT. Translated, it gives CASSIGQGMNTEAFF. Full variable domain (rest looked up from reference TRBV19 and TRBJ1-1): DGGITQSPKYLFRKEGQNVTLSCEQNLNHDAMYWYRQDPGQGLRLIYYSQIVNDFQKGDIAEGYSVSREKKESFPLTVTSAQKNPTAFYLCASSIGQGMNTEAFFGQGTRLTVV.

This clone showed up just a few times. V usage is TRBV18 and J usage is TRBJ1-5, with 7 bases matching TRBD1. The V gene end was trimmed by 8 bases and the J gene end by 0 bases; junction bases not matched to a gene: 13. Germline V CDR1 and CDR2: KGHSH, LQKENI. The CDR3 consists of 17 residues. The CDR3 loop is CASPDGQAVDSNQPQHF. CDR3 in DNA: TGTGCCAGCCCCGACGGACAGGCCGTTGATAGCAATCAGCCCCAGCATTTT.

The CDR3 sequence is CASSPTRTTDTQYF. Written as DNA, the CDR3 is TGTGCCAGCAGCCCCACAAGAACCACAGATACGCAGTATTTT. The chain couples TRBV7-7 to TRBJ2-3, with D uncertain. The germline V gene encodes CDR1 SSHAT and CDR2 FNYEAQ (reference sequence). This CDR3 has 14 amino acids. Trimming took 5 bases from V and 2 from J, leaving 11 bases between them.

CDR3 in amino acids: CASTRQGAGTEAFF. CDR3 bases: TGTGCCAGCACTAGACAGGGGGCGGGTACTGAAGCTTTCTTT. The chain is built from TRBV2 and TRBJ1-1, with 10 bases lining up with TRBD1. The germline V gene has CDR1 SNHLY and CDR2 FYNNEI. V dropped 7 bases and J dropped 5; count of bases not matched to a gene: 7. This CDR3 has 14 amino acids.

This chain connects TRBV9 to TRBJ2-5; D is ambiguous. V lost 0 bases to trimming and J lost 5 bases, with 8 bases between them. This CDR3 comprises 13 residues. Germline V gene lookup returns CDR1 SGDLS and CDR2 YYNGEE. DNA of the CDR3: TGTGCCAGCAGCGTAGATCATGGGGAGACCCAGTACTTC. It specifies CASSVDHGETQYF.